This entry features one T cell receptor (beta chain) sequence. As yet, its antigen is unknown. After removal of 10 bases from V and 0 bases from J, the junction contained 6 bases not matched to a gene. Looked up from germline, CDR1 is MRHNA and CDR2 is SNTAGT. The CDR3 loop spans 14 amino acids. The study enrolled healthy HIV-negative adults without recent acute infections or vaccinations as donors. This record belongs to a study of shared clonotypes between healthy human individuals. Study summary: Three men and two women, aged 18 to 49, were donors. Study-level findings and limits: Clonotype sharing among donors likely depends on sequencing depth.

Here immunoSEQ multiplex PCR was the method, and the copy in TCRdb shows in-frame clones only, minus some. The sample lists some 2,100,000 clones, about 94% occurring once. The genes are TRBV6-4 and TRBJ2-1, with TRBD1 identical over 7 bases. This TCR was sampled from a man between 18 and 29 years old in good health. The specimen was naive CD4+ T cells sorted from blood. Subset meaning: CD45RA+ positively selected. Written as DNA, the CDR3 is TGTGCCAACGGACAGGCCAACTCCTACAATGAGCAGTTCTTC. Translation gives CANGQANSYNEQFF.